This T cell receptor (beta chain) was found in a study of cytomegalovirus exposure and HLA in healthy donors. The PCR ran on 60 Vbeta and 13 Jbeta primers. The data were produced by immunoSEQ multiplex PCR, yet TCRdb's version contains in-frame clones alone and is incomplete. The sample holds about 130,000 clones, roughly 78% seen once. For this clone: The antigen remains undetermined.

Germline V gene sequence: CDR1 SGHRS, CDR2 YFSETQ. V lost 0 bases to trimming and J lost 5 bases, with 8 bases between them. This CDR3 is 13 amino acids long. General study points: In a later analysis, DRB1 alleles had the most associated TCRs; HLA-C alleles the fewest.

Donors sampled were nominally healthy, though unrecorded immune exposures were likely. The source material was PBMCs. The chain joins TRBV5-1 to TRBJ2-5; D is ambiguous. This receptor was identified in a man aged 30 to 39 in good health. Here the CDR3 reads CASSLGGSETQYF. The CDR3 nucleotides are TGCGCCAGCAGCTTGGGAGGTTCTGAGACCCAGTACTTC.